This T cell receptor (beta chain) appears in the sequencing data of a study of CD4 T cells in relation to SARS-CoV-2 and coronaviruses. CDR1 is SGHAT and CDR2 is FQNNGV in the germline V gene. The V and J ends lost 5 bases and 9 bases, in that order; junction bases with no gene match: 15. The CDR3 consists of 17 residues. Libraries were prepared by immunoSEQ multiplex PCR; TCRdb keeps only in-frame clonotypes and omits some of them. The data show about 64,000 clones, about 95% seen once. Before the COVID-19 pandemic, during about 2011-2019, CD4+ T cells were taken from unexposed donors. The source of this sequence is a human donor in good health. This rearrangement joins TRBV11-2 to TRBJ2-1, with 11 bases lining up with TRBD2. Sequencing was performed on naive CD4+ T cells from PBMCs. Subset described: naive CD4+ T cells isolated by negative enrichment. DNA for the CDR3: TGTGCCAGCAGCGTTACTAGCGGGAGAGTTGTAGGTGGTGAGCAGTTCTTC. Encoded protein: CASSVTSGRVVGGEQFF.